This entry is about one T cell receptor (beta chain). Trimming took 3 bases from V and 5 from J; bases not matched to a gene: 3. This CDR3 has 14 amino acids. CDR1 and CDR2 (germline): LGHDT, YNNKEL (reference sequence). The sample comes from a study of blood T cell repertoires in COVID-19. Study-wide background: Acute and convalescent COVID-19 specimens originated in the United States, Italy and Spain.

Profiled with immunoSEQ multiplex PCR; TCRdb holds only in-frame clones, not every one. The profile covers some 110,000 clones, with 80% to 90% appearing a single time and roughly 15% taken by the ten largest. Sequencing used peripheral blood. The chain recombines TRBV3-1 (or the pseudogene TRBV3-2) with TRBJ2-2; 7 bases agree with TRBD2. The TCR originated in a man over 45 with acute or convalescent COVID-19. The chain's CDR3 is CASSQGEGTGELFF. The CDR3 region has the DNA TGTGCCAGCAGCCAGGGGGAGGGGACCGGGGAGCTGTTTTTT.